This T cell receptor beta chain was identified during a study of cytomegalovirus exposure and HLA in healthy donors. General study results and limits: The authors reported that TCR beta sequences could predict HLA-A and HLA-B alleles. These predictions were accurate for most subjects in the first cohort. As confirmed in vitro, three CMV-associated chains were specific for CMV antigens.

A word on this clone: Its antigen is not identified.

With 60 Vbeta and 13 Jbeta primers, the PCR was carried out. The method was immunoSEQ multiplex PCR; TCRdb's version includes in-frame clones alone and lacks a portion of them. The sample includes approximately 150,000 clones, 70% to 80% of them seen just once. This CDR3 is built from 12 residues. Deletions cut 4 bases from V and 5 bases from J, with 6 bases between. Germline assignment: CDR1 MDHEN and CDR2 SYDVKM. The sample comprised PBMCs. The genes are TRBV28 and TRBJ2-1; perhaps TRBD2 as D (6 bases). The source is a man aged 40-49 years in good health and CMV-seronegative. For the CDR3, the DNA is TGTGCCAGCAGTTGGGGGGACAATGAGCAGTTCTTC. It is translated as CASSWGDNEQFF.